This TCR beta chain derives from a study of post-analysis software for immune sequencing data. About the study: The patients showed relapsing-remitting, secondary progressive and progressive-relapsing multiple sclerosis courses. General study points: About five TRBV segments were more frequent in patients than controls; TRBV5-6, TRBV5-1 and TRBV20-1 belonged to this group. The study found significantly lower normalized Chao1 diversity in multiple sclerosis patients than in controls.

From germline, CDR1 is MNHNS and CDR2 SASEGT. The CDR3 contains 15 residues. The authors incorporated unique molecular identifiers into the TCR beta cDNA libraries. One entry per CDR3 protein, called by TCRdb with MiXCR from the PCR reads. The sample has about 560,000 distinct CDR3 sequences; roughly 45% are singletons. This clonotype has only a few counts. Its target is unknown. The germline gene is not matched at one end of the junction; a read error may be the cause. This clonotype was obtained from a girl aged 10-17 years with multiple sclerosis. Source material: blood. The rearrangement links TRBV6-1 to TRBJ2-7, with D perhaps assigned TRBD1 or TRBD2 (6 bases each). CDR3 nucleotides: TGTGCCAGCAGAGAAGGGGGGCGGAAGCTCGTCGAGCAGTACTTC. Protein product: CASREGGRKLVEQYF.